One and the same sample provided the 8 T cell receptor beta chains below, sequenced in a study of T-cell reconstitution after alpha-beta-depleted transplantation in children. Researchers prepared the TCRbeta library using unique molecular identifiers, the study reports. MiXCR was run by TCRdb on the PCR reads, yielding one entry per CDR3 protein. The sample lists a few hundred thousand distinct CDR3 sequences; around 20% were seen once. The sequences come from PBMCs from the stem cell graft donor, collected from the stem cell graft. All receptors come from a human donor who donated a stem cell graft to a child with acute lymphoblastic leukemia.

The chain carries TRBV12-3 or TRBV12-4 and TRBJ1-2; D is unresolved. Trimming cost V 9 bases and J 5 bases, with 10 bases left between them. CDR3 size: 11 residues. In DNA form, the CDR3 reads TGTGCCAGTTTGACGGGATATGGCTACACCTTC. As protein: CASLTGYGYTF.

CDR3 in DNA: TGCGCCAGCAGCTTGGAGCGGGGTTCCTATGGCTACACCTTC. Translation: CASSLERGSYGYTF. This chain links TRBV5-1 with TRBJ1-2; D is ambiguous. The V gene lost 0 bases and the J gene lost 4 bases, with 10 bases spanning the gap. There are 14 residues in the CDR3. Germline-derived CDR1 and CDR2 are SGHRS and YFSETQ.

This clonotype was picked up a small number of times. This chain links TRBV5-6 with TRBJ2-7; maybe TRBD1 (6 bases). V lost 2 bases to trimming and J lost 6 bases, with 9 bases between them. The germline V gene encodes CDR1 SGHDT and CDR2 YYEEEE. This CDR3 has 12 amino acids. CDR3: CASSLVDSEQYF. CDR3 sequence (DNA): TGTGCCAGCAGCTTAGTGGACAGCGAGCAGTACTTC.

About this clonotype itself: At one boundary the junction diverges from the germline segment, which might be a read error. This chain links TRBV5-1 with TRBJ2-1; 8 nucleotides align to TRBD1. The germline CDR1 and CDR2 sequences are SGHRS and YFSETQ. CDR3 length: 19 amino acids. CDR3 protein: CASRLEGYPDREYYNEQFF. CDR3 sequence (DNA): TGCGCCAGCAGGTTGGAGGGTTACCCGGACAGGGAATACTACAATGAGCAGTTCTTC.

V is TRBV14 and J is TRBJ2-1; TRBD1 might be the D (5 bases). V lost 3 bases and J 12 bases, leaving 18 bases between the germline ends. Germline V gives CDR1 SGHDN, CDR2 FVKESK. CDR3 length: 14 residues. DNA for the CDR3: TGTGCCAGCAGCCAGGACACGTGGACCGTGGGGCAGTTCTTC. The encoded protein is CASSQDTWTVGQFF.

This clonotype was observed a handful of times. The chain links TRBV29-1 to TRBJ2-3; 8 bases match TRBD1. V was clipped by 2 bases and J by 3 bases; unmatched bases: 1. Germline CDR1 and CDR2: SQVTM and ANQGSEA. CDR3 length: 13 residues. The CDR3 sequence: CSVEQGATDTQYF. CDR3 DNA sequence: TGCAGCGTTGAACAGGGGGCAACAGATACGCAGTATTTT.

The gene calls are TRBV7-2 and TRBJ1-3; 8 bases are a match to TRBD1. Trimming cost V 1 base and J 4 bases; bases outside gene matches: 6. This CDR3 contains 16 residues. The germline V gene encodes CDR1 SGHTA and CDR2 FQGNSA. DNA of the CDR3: TGTGCCAGCAGCTTAGTGGTCAGGGGGCCCGGAAACACCATATATTTT. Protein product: CASSLVVRGPGNTIYF.

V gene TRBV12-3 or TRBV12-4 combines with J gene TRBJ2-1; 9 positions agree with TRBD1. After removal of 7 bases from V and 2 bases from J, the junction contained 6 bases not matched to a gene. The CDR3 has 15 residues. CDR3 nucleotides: TGTGCCAGCAACGCGGGACAGGGAACCTACAATGAGCAGTTCTTC. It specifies CASNAGQGTYNEQFF.